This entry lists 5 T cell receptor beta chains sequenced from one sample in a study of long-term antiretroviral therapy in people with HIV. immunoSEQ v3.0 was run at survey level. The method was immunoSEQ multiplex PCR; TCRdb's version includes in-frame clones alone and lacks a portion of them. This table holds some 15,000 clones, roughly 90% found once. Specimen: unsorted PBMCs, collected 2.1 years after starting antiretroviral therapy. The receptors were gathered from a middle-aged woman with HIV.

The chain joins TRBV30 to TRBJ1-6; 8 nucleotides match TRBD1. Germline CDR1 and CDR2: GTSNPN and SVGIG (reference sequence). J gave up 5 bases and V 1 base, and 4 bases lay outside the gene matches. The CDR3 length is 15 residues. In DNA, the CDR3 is TGTGCCTGGAGTGCCGGGACAGGAGATAATTCACCCCTCCACTTT. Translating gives CAWSAGTGDNSPLHF.

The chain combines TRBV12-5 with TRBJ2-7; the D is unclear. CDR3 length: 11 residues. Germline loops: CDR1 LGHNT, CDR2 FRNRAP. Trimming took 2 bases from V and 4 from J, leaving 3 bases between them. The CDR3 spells CASGLRYEQYF. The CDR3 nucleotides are TGTGCTAGTGGTTTGCGATACGAGCAGTACTTC.

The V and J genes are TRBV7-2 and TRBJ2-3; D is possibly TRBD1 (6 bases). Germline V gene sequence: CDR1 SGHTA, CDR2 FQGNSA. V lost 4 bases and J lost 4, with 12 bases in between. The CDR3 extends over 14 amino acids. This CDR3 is CASSSAPGADTQYF. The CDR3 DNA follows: TGTGCCAGCAGCTCAGCACCAGGGGCAGATACGCAGTATTTT.

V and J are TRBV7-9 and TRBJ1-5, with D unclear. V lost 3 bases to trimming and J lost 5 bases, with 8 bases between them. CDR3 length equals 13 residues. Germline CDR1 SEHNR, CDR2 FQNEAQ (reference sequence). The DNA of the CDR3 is TGTGCCAGCAGCTTCGAAGCGGATCAGCCCCAGCATTTT. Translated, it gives CASSFEADQPQHF.

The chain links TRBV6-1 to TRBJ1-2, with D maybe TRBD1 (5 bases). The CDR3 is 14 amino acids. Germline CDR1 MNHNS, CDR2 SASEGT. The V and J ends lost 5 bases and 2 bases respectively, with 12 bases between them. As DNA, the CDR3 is TGTGCCAGCAGTTCCGGGACCGTCAACTATGGCTACACCTTC. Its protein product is CASSSGTVNYGYTF.